This TCR beta chain was observed in a study of CD8 T cells in Susac syndrome. Random-hexamer reverse transcription was applied to roughly 0.5 to 1 ug RNA. The method of amplification for TCR beta CDR3 was immunoSEQ multiplex PCR, covering 54 Vbeta and 13 Jbeta. Using its own MiXCR run on the immunoSEQ multiplex PCR reads, TCRdb lists one record per CDR3 protein. The repertoire has 250,000 to 300,000 distinct CDR3 sequences, almost 85% of them found once; the top ten carry roughly 0.21%. In germline, CDR1 is DFQATT, CDR2 SNEGSKA (reference sequence). The CDR3 extends over 15 amino acids. V was shortened by 1 base and J by 2 bases, with 15 bases between the two germline ends. Blood CD8+ and CD4+ T cells underwent high-throughput TCR beta sequencing.

The TCR was taken from a human donor with multiple sclerosis. The rearrangement uses TRBV20-1 and TRBJ2-7; perhaps TRBD2 as D (5 bases). Sequencing was done on a sample of CD8+ T cells from PBMCs. Written as DNA, the CDR3 is TGCAGTGCTAGAGGATTAGCCAGCGGTACCTACGAGCAGTACTTC. It is translated as CSARGLASGTYEQYF.